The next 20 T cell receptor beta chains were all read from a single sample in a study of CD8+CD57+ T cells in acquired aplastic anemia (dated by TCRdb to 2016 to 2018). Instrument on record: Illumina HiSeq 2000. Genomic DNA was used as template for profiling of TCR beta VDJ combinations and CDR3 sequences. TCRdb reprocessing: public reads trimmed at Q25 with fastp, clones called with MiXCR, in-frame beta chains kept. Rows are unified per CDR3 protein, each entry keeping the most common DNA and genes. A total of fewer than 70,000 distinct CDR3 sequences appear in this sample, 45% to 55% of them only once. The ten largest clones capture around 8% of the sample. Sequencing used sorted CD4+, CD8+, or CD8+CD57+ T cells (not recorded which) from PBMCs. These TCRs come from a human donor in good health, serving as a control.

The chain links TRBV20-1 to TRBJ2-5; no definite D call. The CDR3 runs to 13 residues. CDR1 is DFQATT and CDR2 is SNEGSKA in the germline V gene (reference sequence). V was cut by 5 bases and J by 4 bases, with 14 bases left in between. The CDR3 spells CSAGRTSAETQYF. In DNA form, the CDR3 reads TGCAGTGCTGGAAGGACCTCAGCAGAGACCCAGTACTTC.

CDR3 sequence: CSARGDGGRNQPQHF. For the CDR3, the DNA is TGCAGTGCTAGAGGGGACGGGGGGAGGAATCAGCCCCAGCATTTT. The rearrangement links TRBV20-1 to TRBJ1-5; weak D call: TRBD1 (5 bases). The ends were cut back, 1 base at V and 4 bases at J, with 14 bases in the middle. CDR3 length: 15 residues. Germline V gene data show CDR1 as DFQATT and CDR2 as SNEGSKA (reference sequence).

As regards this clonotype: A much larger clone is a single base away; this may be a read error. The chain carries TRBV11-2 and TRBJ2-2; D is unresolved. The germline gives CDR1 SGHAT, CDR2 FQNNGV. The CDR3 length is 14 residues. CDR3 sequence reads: CAGSAAWGIRELFF. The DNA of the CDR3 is TGTGCCGGCAGCGCCGCCTGGGGAATCCGGGAGCTGTTTTTT.

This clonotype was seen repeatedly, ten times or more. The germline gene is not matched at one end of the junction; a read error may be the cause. CDR3 amino acids: CARSSGTGESYNEQFF. The CDR3 DNA reads TGTGCCCGCAGCTCCGGGACAGGGGAATCCTACAATGAGCAGTTCTTC. V and J are TRBV11-1 and TRBJ2-1, with 10 nucleotides matching TRBD1. The CDR3 is made up of 16 amino acids. Per germline, CDR1 SGHAT and CDR2 FQDESV (reference sequence).

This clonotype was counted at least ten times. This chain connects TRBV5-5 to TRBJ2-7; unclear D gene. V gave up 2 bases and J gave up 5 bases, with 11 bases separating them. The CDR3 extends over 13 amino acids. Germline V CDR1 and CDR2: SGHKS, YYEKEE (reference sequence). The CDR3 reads CASSLPLGHEQYF. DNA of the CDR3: TGTGCCAGCAGCTTACCCCTTGGACACGAGCAGTACTTC.

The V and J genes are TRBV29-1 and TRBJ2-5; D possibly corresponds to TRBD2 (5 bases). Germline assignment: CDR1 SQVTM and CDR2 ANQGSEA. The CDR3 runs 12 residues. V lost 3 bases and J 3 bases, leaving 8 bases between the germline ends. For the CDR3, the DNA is TGCAGCGTTGAGGACGGGAAAGAGACCCAGTACTTC. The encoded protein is CSVEDGKETQYF. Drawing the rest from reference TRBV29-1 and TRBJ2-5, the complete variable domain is SAVISQKPSRDICQRGTSLTIQCQVDSQVTMMFWYRQQPGQSLTLIATANQGSEATYESGFVIDKFPISRPNLTFSTLTVSNMSPEDSSIYLCSVEDGKETQYFGPGTRLLVL.

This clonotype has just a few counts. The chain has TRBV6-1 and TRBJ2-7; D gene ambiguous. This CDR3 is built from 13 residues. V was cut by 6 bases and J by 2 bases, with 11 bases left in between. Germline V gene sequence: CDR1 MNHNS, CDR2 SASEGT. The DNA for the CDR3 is TGTGCCAGCAGACCAGACGGCACCTACGAGCAGTACTTC. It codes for CASRPDGTYEQYF.

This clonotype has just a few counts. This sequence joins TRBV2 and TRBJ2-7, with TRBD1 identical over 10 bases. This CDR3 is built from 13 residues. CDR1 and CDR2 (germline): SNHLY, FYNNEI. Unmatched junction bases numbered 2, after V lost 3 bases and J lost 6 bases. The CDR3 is CASSEGTGVEQYV. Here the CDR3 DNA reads TGTGCCAGCAGTGAGGGGACAGGGGTCGAGCAGTACGTC.

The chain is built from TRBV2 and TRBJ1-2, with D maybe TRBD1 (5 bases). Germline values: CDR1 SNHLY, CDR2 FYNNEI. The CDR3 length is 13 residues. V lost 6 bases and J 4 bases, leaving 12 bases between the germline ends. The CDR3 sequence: CASSQVGAYGYTF. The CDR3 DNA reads TGTGCCAGCAGCCAAGTAGGGGCCTATGGCTACACCTTC.

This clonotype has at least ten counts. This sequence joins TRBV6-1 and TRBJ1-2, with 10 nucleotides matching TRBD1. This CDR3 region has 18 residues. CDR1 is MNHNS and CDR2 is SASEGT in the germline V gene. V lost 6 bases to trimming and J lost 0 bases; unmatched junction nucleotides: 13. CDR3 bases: TGTGCCAGCAGCCCCGAGACAGGGGGCACATTATCTAACTATGGCTACACCTTC. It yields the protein CASSPETGGTLSNYGYTF.

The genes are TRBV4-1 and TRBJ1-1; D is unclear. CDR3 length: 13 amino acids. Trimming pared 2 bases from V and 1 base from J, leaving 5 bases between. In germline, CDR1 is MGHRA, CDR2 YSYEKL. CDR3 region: CASSQHTNTEAFF. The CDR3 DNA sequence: TGCGCCAGCAGCCAACACACGAACACTGAAGCTTTCTTT.

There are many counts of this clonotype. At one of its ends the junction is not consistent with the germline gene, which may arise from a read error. The CDR3 DNA reads TGCGCCAGCAGCTTGTCTGCTGCAGGGAGAACCTACGAGCGGTACTTC. Its translation: CASSLSAAGRTYERYF. This rearrangement joins TRBV5-1 to TRBJ2-7, with D tentatively TRBD1 or TRBD2 (5 bases each). The germline V gene has CDR1 SGHRS and CDR2 YFSETQ. The CDR3 is 16 amino acids.

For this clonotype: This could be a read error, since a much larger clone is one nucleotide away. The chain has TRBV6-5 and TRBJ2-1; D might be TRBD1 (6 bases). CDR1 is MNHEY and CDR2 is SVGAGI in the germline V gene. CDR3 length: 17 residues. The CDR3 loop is CAGSYGEGDHGGNEQFF. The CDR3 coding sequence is TGTGCCGGCAGTTATGGAGAGGGGGACCATGGCGGCAATGAGCAGTTCTTC.

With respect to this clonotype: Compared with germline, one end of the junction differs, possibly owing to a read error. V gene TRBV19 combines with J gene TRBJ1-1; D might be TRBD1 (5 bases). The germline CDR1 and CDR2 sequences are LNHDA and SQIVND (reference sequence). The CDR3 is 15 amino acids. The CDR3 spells CASSTTLTANTEAFF. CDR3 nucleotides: TGTGCCAGTAGTACAACCCTGACAGCGAACACAGAAGCTTTCTTT.

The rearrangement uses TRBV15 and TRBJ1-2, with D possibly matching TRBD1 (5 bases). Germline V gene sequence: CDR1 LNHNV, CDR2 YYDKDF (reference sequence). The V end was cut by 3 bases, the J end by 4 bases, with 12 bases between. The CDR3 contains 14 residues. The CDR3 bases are TGTGCCACCAGCAGGGAGGGGCTTGGCTATGGCTACACCTTC. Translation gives CATSREGLGYGYTF.

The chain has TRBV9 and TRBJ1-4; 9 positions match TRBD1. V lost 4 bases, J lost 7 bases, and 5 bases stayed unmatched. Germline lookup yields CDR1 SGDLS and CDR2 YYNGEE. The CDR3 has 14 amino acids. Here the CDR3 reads CASSPRTGAEKLFF. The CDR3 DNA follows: TGTGCCAGCAGCCCAAGGACAGGGGCTGAAAAACTGTTTTTT.

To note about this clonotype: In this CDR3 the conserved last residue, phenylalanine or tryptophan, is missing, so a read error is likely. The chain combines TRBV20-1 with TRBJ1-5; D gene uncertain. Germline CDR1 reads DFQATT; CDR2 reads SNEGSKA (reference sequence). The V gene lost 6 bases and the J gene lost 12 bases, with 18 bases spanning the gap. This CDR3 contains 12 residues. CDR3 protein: CSASGEYWVQHS. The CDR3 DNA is TGCAGTGCCAGTGGCGAGTATTGGGTCCAGCATTCT.

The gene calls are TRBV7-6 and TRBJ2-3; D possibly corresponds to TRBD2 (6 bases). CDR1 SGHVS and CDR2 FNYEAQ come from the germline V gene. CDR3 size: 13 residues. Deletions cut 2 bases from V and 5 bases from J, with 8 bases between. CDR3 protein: CASSLWRGDTQYF. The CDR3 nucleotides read TGTGCCAGCAGCTTATGGAGGGGAGATACGCAGTATTTT.

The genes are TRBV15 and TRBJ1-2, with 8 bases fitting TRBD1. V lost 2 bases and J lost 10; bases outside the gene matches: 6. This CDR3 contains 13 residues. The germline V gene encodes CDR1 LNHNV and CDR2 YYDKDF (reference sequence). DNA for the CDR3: TGTGCCACCAGCAGAAACAGGGGGTTGGACTACACCTTC. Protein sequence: CATSRNRGLDYTF.

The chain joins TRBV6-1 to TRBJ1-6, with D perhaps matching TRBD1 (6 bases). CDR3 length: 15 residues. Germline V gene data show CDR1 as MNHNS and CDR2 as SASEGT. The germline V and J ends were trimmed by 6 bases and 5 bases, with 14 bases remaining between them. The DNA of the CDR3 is TGTGCCAGCAGCCGAGGGAAGGGGGATAATTCACCCCTCCACTTT. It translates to CASSRGKGDNSPLHF.